One and the same sample provided the 31 T cell receptor beta chains below, sequenced in a study of shared clonotypes between healthy human individuals. Some clones are missing from TCRdb's copy, which holds only in-frame ones; the method was immunoSEQ multiplex PCR. Of about 2.3 million clones listed, 92% are singletons. Sequencing used naive CD4+ T cells from PBMCs. Described subset: CD45RA+ positively selected. The source is a young man in good health. Some clones in this sample may be carry-over from other donors' samples.

The chain carries TRBV6-5 and TRBJ2-7; possibly TRBD1 or TRBD2 for D (5 bases each). The germline CDR1 and CDR2 sequences are MNHEY and SVGAGI. V lost 2 bases, J lost 2 bases, and 10 bases lay in between. This CDR3 is built from 14 residues. In DNA, the CDR3 is TGTGCCAGCAGTTACGGGGGACCAACCTACGAGCAGTACTTC. Encoded protein: CASSYGGPTYEQYF.

This rearrangement joins TRBV29-1 to TRBJ1-1, with TRBD1 identical over 7 bases. J gave up 4 bases and V 5 bases, and 1 base lay outside the gene matches. The CDR3 loop spans 11 amino acids. Germline values: CDR1 SQVTM, CDR2 ANQGSEA. CDR3 region: CSVYRGTEAFF. CDR3 DNA: TGCAGCGTTTACAGGGGCACTGAAGCTTTCTTT.

V gene TRBV4-3 combines with J gene TRBJ2-7; 7 bases are a match to TRBD1. The CDR3 covers 16 residues. V shed 0 bases and J 3 bases; nucleotides not matched to a gene: 8. CDR1 is LGHNA, CDR2 YSLEER, per germline. CDR3 in amino acids: CASSQDTGTVDYEQYF. In nucleotides, the CDR3 is TGCGCCAGCAGCCAAGATACAGGGACAGTAGACTACGAGCAGTACTTC.

Concerning this clone: Additional DNA sequences in this sample encode the identical CDR3. The chain has TRBV18 and TRBJ1-1, with TRBD1 matching over 12 bases. Germline V gene sequence: CDR1 KGHSH, CDR2 LQKENI. There are 14 residues in the CDR3. V shed 4 bases and J 4 bases; nucleotides not matched to a gene: 1. As DNA, the CDR3 is TGTGCCAGCTCACAGGGACAGGGGGCCACTGAAGCTTTCTTT. This encodes CASSQGQGATEAFF.

The chain employs TRBV20-1 and TRBJ1-3; unclear D gene. Germline lookup yields CDR1 DFQATT and CDR2 SNEGSKA (reference sequence). V was clipped by 6 bases and J by 7 bases, with 7 bases between them. The CDR3 runs to 10 residues. The CDR3 bases are TGCAGTGCAAGGGCCAACACCATATATTTT. It codes for CSARANTIYF.

The genes are TRBV4-1 and TRBJ2-3; tentatively, D is TRBD2 (6 bases). V dropped 4 bases and J dropped 2 bases, with 22 bases sitting between them. CDR1 MGHRA and CDR2 YSYEKL come from the germline V gene. The CDR3 runs to 18 residues. The CDR3 spells CASSLTGRDGRLTDTQYF. The CDR3, as DNA: TGCGCCAGCAGCCTAACCGGGCGGGACGGAAGACTCACAGATACGCAGTATTTT.

The CDR3 DNA is TGTGCCAGCTCACCAGAGGCAAAACCCTATGGCTACACCTTC. It is translated as CASSPEAKPYGYTF. This chain connects TRBV18 to TRBJ1-2; D is ambiguous. The V gene's germline CDR1 is KGHSH and CDR2 LQKENI. The CDR3 consists of 14 residues. The germline V and J ends were trimmed by 2 bases and 4 bases, with 11 bases remaining between them.

The V and J genes are TRBV6-6 and TRBJ2-7; D is unclear. Germline V gene sequence: CDR1 MNHNY, CDR2 SVGAGI (reference sequence). The V gene lost 2 bases and the J gene lost 5 bases, with 10 bases spanning the gap. The CDR3 is made up of 13 amino acids. The CDR3 sequence is CASSYPEVHEQYF. In DNA form, the CDR3 reads TGTGCCAGCAGTTACCCCGAGGTCCACGAGCAGTACTTC.

CDR3 amino acids: CASSLKRGLAESATDTQYF. CDR3 nucleotides: TGTGCCAGCAGTTTAAAGAGGGGGCTAGCGGAGTCCGCCACAGATACGCAGTATTTT. The chain recombines TRBV28 with TRBJ2-3; D is possibly TRBD1 or TRBD2 (7 bases each). CDR1 is MDHEN and CDR2 is SYDVKM in the germline V gene. V was trimmed by 2 bases and J by 2 bases, leaving 23 bases between them. This CDR3 is 19 amino acids long. The full variable domain, in which reference TRBV28 and TRBJ2-3 provide the parts outside the CDR3, is DVKVTQSSRYLVKRTGEKVFLECVQDMDHENMFWYRQDPGLGLRLIYFSYDVKMKEKGDIPEGYSVSREKKERFSLILESASTNQTSMYLCASSLKRGLAESATDTQYFGPGTRLTVL.

This sequence joins TRBV30 and TRBJ1-5, with D unresolved. The germline CDR1 and CDR2 sequences are GTSNPN and SVGIG (reference sequence). V lost 1 base to trimming and J lost 4 bases, with 8 bases between them. The CDR3 contains 13 residues. The CDR3 DNA reads TGTGCCTGGAGTGCACGGCTTAATCAGCCCCAGCATTTT. Protein sequence: CAWSARLNQPQHF.

The gene calls are TRBV27 and TRBJ2-5; perhaps TRBD2 as D (6 bases). The V and J ends lost 4 bases and 4 bases respectively, with 10 bases between them. Germline V lookup: CDR1 MNHEY, CDR2 SMNVEV (reference sequence). The CDR3 has 13 amino acids. Here the CDR3 DNA reads TGTGCCAGCAGTTCGCGGGGACGAGAGACCCAGTACTTC. The encoded protein is CASSSRGRETQYF.

In regard to this clone: The same CDR3 arises from other DNA sequences in this sample as well. The chain joins TRBV28 to TRBJ2-3, with TRBD1 matching 10 bases. This CDR3 contains 15 residues. Germline trimming cut 5 bases from V and 2 bases from J; bases unmatched to any gene: 4. CDR1 MDHEN and CDR2 SYDVKM come from the germline V gene. The CDR3 DNA reads TGTGCCAGCAGTCCGGGGACAGGGGCCACAGATACGCAGTATTTT. It translates to CASSPGTGATDTQYF.

In its sample, this clone was seen a few times. The chain joins TRBV4-1 to TRBJ1-5; TRBD1 is a possible D gene (6 bases). CDR3 length: 19 amino acids. Germline CDR1 and CDR2: MGHRA and YSYEKL. Trimming took 2 bases from V and 6 from J, leaving 26 bases between them. CDR3 coding DNA: TGCGCCAGCAGCCAACATGCTGGGGCGGGGGCAGGCGCAATTCAGCCCCAGCATTTT. Amino acids: CASSQHAGAGAGAIQPQHF.

The rearrangement links TRBV7-9 to TRBJ2-5; 11 bases align to TRBD2. The J call may be in error: the DNA end matches TRBJ2-7 better. The CDR3 sequence is 15 residues long. The germline CDR1 and CDR2 sequences are SEHNR and FQNEAQ (reference sequence). Here the CDR3 reads CASSAVASGRSEQYF. CDR3 DNA: TGTGCCAGCAGCGCTGTCGCTAGCGGGAGGAGCGAGCAGTACTTC.

This clone was observed a few times. The chain has TRBV28 and TRBJ1-1; D unclear. Germline V lookup: CDR1 MDHEN, CDR2 SYDVKM. V lost 7 bases and J lost 1, with 4 bases in between. The CDR3 has 11 amino acids. CDR3 loop: CASITNTEAFF. The DNA of the CDR3 is TGTGCCAGCATAACGAACACTGAAGCTTTCTTT.

In the case of this clone: In the same sample, other DNA sequences code for this CDR3. The V and J genes are TRBV7-6 and TRBJ2-1; no definite D call. Trimming shortened V by 2 bases and J by 1 base, and 3 bases separated the two germline ends. CDR1 is SGHVS and CDR2 is FNYEAQ in the germline V gene. The CDR3 covers 13 residues. DNA for the CDR3: TGTGCCAGCAGCTTAAGGTCCTACAATGAGCAGTTCTTC. As protein: CASSLRSYNEQFF.

The chain combines TRBV4-1 with TRBJ2-7; the match to TRBD1 covers 8 bases. Looked up from germline, CDR1 is MGHRA and CDR2 is YSYEKL. J lost 5 bases, V lost 3 bases, and 6 bases had no gene match. CDR3 length: 14 residues. The CDR3 sequence is CASSQAQGAHEQYF. The CDR3 DNA is TGCGCCAGCAGCCAGGCTCAGGGGGCTCACGAGCAGTACTTC.

The chain is built from TRBV9 and TRBJ2-2, with unresolved D. V gave up 1 base and J gave up 0 bases, with 10 bases separating them. In germline, CDR1 is SGDLS, CDR2 YYNGEE. CDR3 size: 16 residues. In DNA, the CDR3 is TGTGCCAGCAGCGTAAGAGGAGATCCGAACACCGGGGAGCTGTTTTTT. Encoded protein: CASSVRGDPNTGELFF.

With respect to this clone: This specimen includes other DNA sequences encoding the same CDR3. This chain joins TRBV4-1 and TRBJ2-1; unclear D gene. V dropped 0 bases and J dropped 0 bases, with 6 bases sitting between them. CDR3 size: 15 residues. In germline, CDR1 is MGHRA, CDR2 YSYEKL. This chain's CDR3 is CASSQDSGSYNEQFF. The DNA of the CDR3 is TGCGCCAGCAGCCAAGATTCTGGCTCCTACAATGAGCAGTTCTTC.

The V call is TRBV7-2, the J call TRBJ1-3; D uncertain. Germline CDR1 reads SGHTA; CDR2 reads FQGNSA. This CDR3 is 13 amino acids long. The germline V and J ends were trimmed by 5 bases and 2 bases, with 7 bases remaining between them. CDR3 coding DNA: TGTGCCAGCAGCGCGCGGACTGGAAACACCATATATTTT. Its translation: CASSARTGNTIYF.

The chain combines TRBV6-5 with TRBJ1-1; D call uncertain. V was trimmed by 1 base and J by 5 bases, leaving 14 bases between them. The germline V gene encodes CDR1 MNHEY and CDR2 SVGAGI. The CDR3 spans 15 residues. CDR3 DNA: TGTGCCAGCAGTTACTGGAATCCCGGAGAAACTGAAGCTTTCTTT. This codes for CASSYWNPGETEAFF.

This sequence joins TRBV19 and TRBJ1-1; tentative D call: TRBD1 (5 bases). The V and J ends lost 7 bases and 12 bases respectively, with 21 bases between them. The CDR3 totals 13 residues. Germline values: CDR1 LNHDA, CDR2 SQIVND (reference sequence). As DNA, the CDR3 is TGTGCCAGTACCGTGGGGCAGGGCCTGGGAACTTTCTTT. This encodes CASTVGQGLGTFF.

This chain connects TRBV7-2 to TRBJ2-5, with 7 nucleotides matching TRBD1. With 2 bases clipped from V and 2 bases from J, the junction kept 11 bases outside the gene matches. CDR3 length: 17 amino acids. Per the germline V gene, CDR1 is SGHTA and CDR2 is FQGNSA. CDR3 sequence: CASSLRRGTARQETQYF. The CDR3 DNA reads as TGTGCCAGCAGCTTAAGACGTGGGACAGCCCGTCAAGAGACCCAGTACTTC. The whole variable domain, filled in from reference TRBV7-2 and TRBJ2-5, reads GAGVSQSPSNKVTEKGKDVELRCDPISGHTALYWYRQSLGQGLEFLIYFQGNSAPDKSGLPSDRFSAERTGGSVSTLTIQRTQQEDSAVYLCASSLRRGTARQETQYFGPGTRLLVL.

The chain links TRBV2 to TRBJ1-2, with 10 positions matching TRBD1. CDR3 length: 14 residues. The V gene end was trimmed by 7 bases and the J gene end by 2 bases; junction bases not matched to a gene: 4. CDR1 and CDR2 from the germline V gene are SNHLY and FYNNEI. DNA of the CDR3: TGTGCCAGCACCCGGGACAGGGGAAACTATGGCTACACCTTC. Its protein is CASTRDRGNYGYTF.

This rearrangement joins TRBV4-1 to TRBJ2-6; D ambiguous. V was cut by 0 bases and J by 2 bases, with 8 bases left in between. The CDR3 totals 16 residues. CDR1 is MGHRA and CDR2 is YSYEKL in the germline V gene. The CDR3 coding sequence is TGCGCCAGCAGCCAAGAGCCCCGGGCTGGGGCCAACGTCCTGACTTTC. It translates to CASSQEPRAGANVLTF.

The CDR3 DNA follows: TGTGCCAGCAGTTTATTGAGGGGACAGCCCCGGGTCGGCCAGCCCCAGCATTTT. It yields the protein CASSLLRGQPRVGQPQHF. The chain links TRBV28 to TRBJ1-5; 7 bases map to TRBD1. Looked up from germline, CDR1 is MDHEN and CDR2 is SYDVKM. After removal of 1 base from V and 7 bases from J, the junction contained 16 bases not matched to a gene. The CDR3 covers 18 residues.

This chain joins TRBV27 and TRBJ2-6; D is uncertain. Trimming cost V 6 bases and J 0 bases, with 6 bases left between them. Per germline, CDR1 MNHEY and CDR2 SMNVEV (reference sequence). This CDR3 has 14 residues. In DNA form, the CDR3 reads TGTGCCAGCAGGCAGAGCTCTGGGGCCAACGTCCTGACTTTC. Its translation is CASRQSSGANVLTF.

The chain recombines TRBV6-4 with TRBJ1-2; no definite D call. The CDR3 runs to 14 residues. The V gene lost 3 bases and the J gene lost 1 base, with 9 bases spanning the gap. The V gene's germline CDR1 is MRHNA and CDR2 SNTAGT. The CDR3 is CASSEQGYNYGYTF. As DNA, the CDR3 is TGTGCCAGCAGTGAACAAGGGTATAACTATGGCTACACCTTC.

The chain links TRBV2 to TRBJ2-2; either TRBD1 or TRBD2 may fit D (5 bases each). The V end lost 6 bases, the J end lost 5 bases, and 10 bases lay between the germline ends. Per the germline V gene, CDR1 is SNHLY and CDR2 is FYNNEI. There are 13 residues in the CDR3. CDR3: CASRVGRTGELFF. Here the CDR3 DNA reads TGTGCCAGCAGAGTGGGACGGACCGGGGAGCTGTTTTTT. Together with reference TRBV2 and TRBJ2-2, the CDR3 gives the full variable domain: EPEVTQTPSHQVTQMGQEVILRCVPISNHLYFYWYRQILGQKVEFLVSFYNNEISEKSEIFDDQFSVERPDGSNFTLKIRSTKLEDSAMYFCASRVGRTGELFFGEGSRLTVL.

The chain combines TRBV27 with TRBJ1-2, with 8 nucleotides matching TRBD1. CDR1 and CDR2 from the germline V gene are MNHEY and SMNVEV (reference sequence). CDR3 size: 14 residues. The trim removed 10 bases at V and 5 bases at J, leaving 12 bases unmatched. CDR3 in DNA: TGTGCCACCGCCCCCGGACAGGGAGAATATGGCTACACCTTC. It yields the protein CATAPGQGEYGYTF.

The sample holds one count of this clone. This chain links TRBV5-1 with TRBJ2-1, with TRBD2 matching 8 bases. CDR1 is SGHRS, CDR2 YFSETQ, per germline. This CDR3 comprises 16 residues. Germline trimming cut 3 bases from V and 7 bases from J; bases unmatched to any gene: 12. CDR3 in DNA: TGCGCCAGCAGCTCCCGGACGGCGGCGGGGGGTAATGAGCAGTTCTTC. It specifies CASSSRTAAGGNEQFF.